This TCR beta chain is drawn from a study of OX40 agonist ivuxolimab in advanced cancers. Whole-study context: The study treated patients with ivuxolimab, an agonistic anti-OX40 (CD134) antibody.

Sequenced by immunoSEQ multiplex PCR; TCRdb stores in-frame clones only, minus some. The sample lists some 57,000 clones; 85% to 90% were seen once. This TCR derives from an adult with an advanced solid tumor such as melanoma, head and neck, liver or kidney cancer. Sequencing was performed on CD4+ or CD8+ T cells sorted from blood, taken in a trial of the OX40 agonist ivuxolimab.

CDR3 protein: CASSLPPGYEQYF. The DNA for the CDR3 is TGTGCCAGCAGCTTACCCCCTGGCTACGAGCAGTACTTC. The genes are TRBV11-2 and TRBJ2-7; unclear D gene. The germline gives CDR1 SGHAT, CDR2 FQNNGV. The CDR3 covers 13 residues. V dropped 2 bases and J dropped 3 bases, with 8 bases sitting between them.